This T cell receptor (beta chain) was recorded in a study of T cell responses to AZD1222 COVID-19 vaccine (dated by TCRdb to about 2021). Regarding the complete study: AZD1222 recipients whose second dose came at about 4 weeks and those whose second dose came at about 12 weeks were combined into one group, since spike-specific TCR depth and breadth did not differ between the two schedules. A total of 233 trial participants underwent TCR sequencing, of whom 207 received two doses of AZD1222 and some 26 received two doses of the MenACWY control vaccine. Trial participants were enrolled by age into 18-55, 56-69 and 70-plus year subgroups, with around 140, 26 and 57 TCR-sequenced participants respectively. Paper-wide results and their limitations: Reportedly, almost half of the unique spike-specific TCRs recognized epitopes lying outside the regions that are mutated in the B.1.351 and B.1.1.7 variants. Participants were mostly white British, with more females than males. The authors suggested clonal diversity may have been underestimated. Vaccine-associated CD4 TCRs spanned the whole spike protein, with dominant responses in regions 160-218 and 743-854. A significant rise in spike-specific TCR breadth and depth was observed after two AZD1222 doses relative to day 0 and relative to MenACWY recipients. In the small 56-69-year group, the increase in depth fell short of significance, most likely because of low power. Only five to seven AZD1222 recipients were SARS-CoV-2 seropositive at baseline, limiting conclusions about previously exposed vaccinees. No day 14 peak-response samples were available, so repertoires were characterized only after the peak T cell response.

Comments on this clone: The antigen it binds to is not known. Base qualities are not provided; no much larger clone lies one nucleotide away.

There are 15 amino acids in the CDR3, from cysteine to phenylalanine inclusive. The retained sequence is limited to the CDR3, 45 bases, with the frame set at the first base. CDR1 and CDR2 are read off the germline V gene as KGHDR and SFDVKD. Germline trimming amounts to 3 bases on V and 5 bases on J, with 5 as the count of junction bases outside the gene matches. The CDR3 regions of human TCRbeta chains were subjected to immunosequencing. Processing in the source paper ran as follows. TCRs in the repertoires were compared against a reference library of SARS-CoV-2-specific TCRs that had been generated with the MIRA antigen-specificity platform. Breadth was defined as the fraction of unique TCRs that were SARS-CoV-2-associated, and depth was defined as the fraction of total T cells that were SARS-CoV-2-associated. Using the MIRA data, every spike-specific TCR was mapped to the spike region that the TCR reacted to and assigned to either a CD4 or a CD8 class. Log10-transformed breadth and depth values were compared by one-way ANOVA with Sidak's multiple comparisons tests. The immuneACCESS repertoire file appears here via TCRdb, limited to in-frame rearrangements. These files lack a portion of the clones; in checked studies, under half of the deficit traces to unresolved V genes, and the cause of the others is not known. V and J calls and clone size are given by that table; D and trimming were obtained from the DNA. This sample gives roughly 250,000 clones in total; just over 90% of them show up just once. Clones ranked in the top ten supply roughly 0.5% of the sample.

This sample's time point label indicates: baseline before first vaccination. Vaccinee samples were obtained from the UK trials COV001 and COV002, which included a single-blind randomized controlled phase 2/3 trial of AZD1222 (ChAdOx1 nCoV-19) in healthy adults. For TCRbeta chain sequencing, PBMC samples were collected from trial participants at day 0 and at day 28 after the second dose. In this chain, TRBV24-1 is recombined with TRBJ2-5; TRBD1 aligns with 10 central bases. The source was peripheral blood, collected on day 0 of AZD1222 vaccination. The receptor was isolated from an adult in good health. The CDR3 reads CATSDPGTGEETQYF. The sequenced DNA is TGTGCCACCAGTGATCCCGGGACAGGGGAGGAGACCCAGTACTTC.